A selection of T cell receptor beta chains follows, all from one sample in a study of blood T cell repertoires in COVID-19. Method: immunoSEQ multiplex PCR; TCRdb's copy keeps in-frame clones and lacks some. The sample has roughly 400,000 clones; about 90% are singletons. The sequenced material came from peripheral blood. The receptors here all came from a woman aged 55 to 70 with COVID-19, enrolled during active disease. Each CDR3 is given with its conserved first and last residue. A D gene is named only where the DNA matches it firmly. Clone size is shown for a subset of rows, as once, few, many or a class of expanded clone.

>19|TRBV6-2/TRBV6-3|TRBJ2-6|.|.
CASSYLLEVTNSGANVLTF
TGTGCCAGCAGTTACCTGCTAGAGGTTACTAACTCTGGGGCCAACGTCCTGACTTTC
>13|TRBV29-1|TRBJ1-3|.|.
CSVGRQDGNTIYF
TGCAGCGTTGGCCGACAGGATGGGAACACCATATATTTT
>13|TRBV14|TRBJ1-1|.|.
CASSASMNTEAFF
TGTGCCAGCAGTGCGAGCATGAACACTGAAGCTTTCTTT
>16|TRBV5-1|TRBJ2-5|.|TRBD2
CASSPGLAGFQETQYF
TGCGCCAGCAGCCCGGGACTAGCGGGGTTCCAAGAGACCCAGTACTTC
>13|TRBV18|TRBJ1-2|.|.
CASSPTGEYGYTF
TGTGCCAGCTCACCAACCGGGGAGTATGGCTACACCTTC
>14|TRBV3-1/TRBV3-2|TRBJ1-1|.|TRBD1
CASSQAGQGTEAFF
TGTGCCAGCAGTCAAGCGGGACAGGGCACTGAAGCTTTCTTT
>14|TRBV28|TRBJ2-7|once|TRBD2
CASTPSGPAYEQYF
TGTGCCAGCACCCCTAGCGGGCCCGCCTACGAGCAGTACTTC
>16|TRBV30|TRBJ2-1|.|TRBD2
CAWGRLAGVPYNEQFF
TGTGCCTGGGGAAGACTAGCGGGGGTTCCCTACAATGAGCAGTTCTTC
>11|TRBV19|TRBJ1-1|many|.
CASHTRGEAFF
TGTGCCAGCCACACAAGGGGGGAAGCTTTCTTT
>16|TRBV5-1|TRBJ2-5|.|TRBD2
CASSFQRGAGQETQYF
TGCGCCAGCAGCTTTCAGCGGGGGGCCGGGCAAGAGACCCAGTACTTC
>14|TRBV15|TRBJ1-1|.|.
CATSREQSNTEAFF
TGTGCCACCAGTCGGGAACAGTCGAACACTGAAGCTTTCTTT
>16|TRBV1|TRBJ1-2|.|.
CTSSQEGPARAHGYTF
TGCACCAGCAGCCAAGAAGGGCCGGCCAGGGCTCATGGCTACACCTTC
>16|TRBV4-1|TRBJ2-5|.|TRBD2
CASSRKWAGGSETQYF
TGCGCCAGCAGCCGAAAATGGGCGGGGGGTTCTGAGACCCAGTACTTC
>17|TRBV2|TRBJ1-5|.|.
CASSASRTYNSNQPQHF
TGTGCCAGCAGTGCATCGAGGACATACAATAGCAATCAGCCCCAGCATTTT
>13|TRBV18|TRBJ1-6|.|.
CASSPEQRRPLHF
TGTGCCAGCTCCCCGGAGCAACGGCGACCCCTCCACTTT
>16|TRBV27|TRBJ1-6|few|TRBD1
CASKVRDRGLDSPLHF
TGTGCCAGCAAAGTCCGGGACAGGGGGCTCGATTCACCCCTCCACTTT
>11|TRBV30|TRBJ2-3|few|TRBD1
CAWEDRLSQYF
TGTGCCTGGGAGGACAGGCTATCCCAGTATTTT
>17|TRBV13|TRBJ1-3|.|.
CASRPPYGTNPGNTIYF
TGTGCCAGCAGACCACCGTACGGGACAAACCCTGGAAACACCATATATTTT
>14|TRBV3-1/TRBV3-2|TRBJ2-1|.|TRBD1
CASTGTVPYNEQFF
TGTGCCAGCACCGGGACAGTTCCCTACAATGAGCAGTTCTTC
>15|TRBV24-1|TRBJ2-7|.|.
CATSDTRERKDEQYF
TGTGCCACCAGTGATACGAGGGAAAGGAAGGACGAGCAGTACTTC
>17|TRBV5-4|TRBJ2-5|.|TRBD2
CASSLEVSGGATETQYF
TGTGCCAGCAGCTTGGAGGTTAGCGGGGGGGCCACCGAGACCCAGTACTTC
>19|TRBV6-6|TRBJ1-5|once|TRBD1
CASSPRAQTGPLLGQPQHF
TGTGCCAGCAGTCCCCGCGCCCAGACAGGGCCGCTTTTAGGTCAGCCCCAGCATTTT
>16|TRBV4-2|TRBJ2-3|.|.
CASSRSGGSGTDTQYF
TGTGCCAGCAGCCGTTCCGGGGGTTCTGGCACAGATACGCAGTATTTT
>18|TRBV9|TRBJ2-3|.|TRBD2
CASSVDGAAGGRGDTQYF
TGTGCCAGCAGCGTAGACGGAGCCGCGGGGGGGCGGGGAGATACGCAGTATTTT
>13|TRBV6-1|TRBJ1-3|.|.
CASRKLSGNTIYF
TGTGCCAGCAGGAAGCTCTCTGGAAACACCATATATTTT
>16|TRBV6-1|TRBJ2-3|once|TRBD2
CASSEEVSGEADTQYF
TGTGCCAGCAGTGAAGAAGTTAGCGGGGAGGCAGATACGCAGTATTTT
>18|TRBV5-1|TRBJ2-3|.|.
CASSLHSISGASTDTQYF
TGCGCCAGCAGCTTACATAGTATTAGCGGAGCTAGCACAGATACGCAGTATTTT
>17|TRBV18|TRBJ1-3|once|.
CASSPQQVQNSGNTIYF
TGTGCCAGCTCACCACAACAGGTCCAGAACTCTGGAAACACCATATATTTT
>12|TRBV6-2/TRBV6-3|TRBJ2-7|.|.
CASSYHNYEQYF
TGTGCCAGCAGTTACCACAATTACGAGCAGTACTTC
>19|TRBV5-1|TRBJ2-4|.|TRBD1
CASSPQGTGGEGAKNIQYF
TGCGCCAGCAGCCCGCAAGGGACAGGGGGCGAGGGAGCCAAAAACATTCAGTACTTC
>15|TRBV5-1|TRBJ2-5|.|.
CASSAQGRRGETQYF
TGCGCCAGCAGTGCCCAGGGGAGACGGGGAGAGACCCAGTACTTC
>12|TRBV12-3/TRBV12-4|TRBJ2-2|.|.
CASSFEGQQVFF
TGTGCCAGCAGTTTTGAGGGACAACAGGTGTTTTTT
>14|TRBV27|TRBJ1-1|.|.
CASSLSGAHTEAFF
TGTGCCAGCAGCCTCTCGGGAGCACACACTGAAGCTTTCTTT
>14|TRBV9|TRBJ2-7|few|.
CASSQSYGGYEQYF
TGTGCCAGCAGCCAATCTTACGGCGGCTACGAGCAGTACTTC
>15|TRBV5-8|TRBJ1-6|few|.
CASRGRLAGNSPLHF
TGTGCCAGCAGAGGCAGGCTCGCAGGCAATTCACCCCTCCACTTT
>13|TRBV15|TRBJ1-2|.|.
CATSSLSVYGYTF
TGTGCCACCAGCAGCCTGTCAGTCTATGGCTACACCTTC
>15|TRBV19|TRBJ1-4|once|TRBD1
CASSQATGVAGKLFF
TGTGCCAGTAGCCAGGCCACAGGGGTGGCCGGAAAACTGTTTTTT
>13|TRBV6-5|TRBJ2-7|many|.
CASRPSETGEQYF
TGTGCCAGCAGACCCTCCGAGACAGGCGAGCAGTACTTC
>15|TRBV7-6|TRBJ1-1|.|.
CASSLGAGANTEAFF
TGTGCCAGCAGCTTAGGGGCGGGGGCTAACACTGAAGCTTTCTTT
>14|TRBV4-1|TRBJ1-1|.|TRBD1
CASSPQDRGREAFF
TGCGCCAGCAGCCCCCAGGACAGGGGGCGTGAAGCTTTCTTT
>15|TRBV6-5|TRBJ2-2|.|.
CASSYSRQHTGELFF
TGTGCCAGCAGTTACTCTCGACAGCACACCGGGGAGCTGTTTTTT
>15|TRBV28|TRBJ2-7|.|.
CASSLYGGVDYEQYF
TGTGCCAGCAGTTTATATGGAGGGGTAGACTACGAGCAGTACTTC
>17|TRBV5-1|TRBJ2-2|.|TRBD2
CASSRTAGPPNTGELFF
TGCGCCAGCAGTCGAACAGCGGGGCCACCGAACACCGGGGAGCTGTTTTTT
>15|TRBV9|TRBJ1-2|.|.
CASSVVETDNYGYTF
TGTGCCAGCAGCGTAGTGGAGACGGATAACTATGGCTACACCTTC
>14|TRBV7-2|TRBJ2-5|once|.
CASSLTRGLETQYF
TGTGCCAGCAGCTTGACTAGAGGGTTGGAGACCCAGTACTTC
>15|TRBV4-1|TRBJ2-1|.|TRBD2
CASSPPGGARGEQFF
TGCGCCAGCTCCCCCCCCGGGGGGGCCCGAGGTGAGCAGTTCTTC
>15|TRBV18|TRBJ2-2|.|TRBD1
CASSNTGADTGELFF
TGTGCCAGCTCGAACACAGGGGCGGACACCGGGGAGCTGTTTTTT
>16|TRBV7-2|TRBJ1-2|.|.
CASSPLQGLFLYGYTF
TGTGCCAGCAGCCCCTTACAGGGCCTTTTTCTCTATGGCTACACCTTC
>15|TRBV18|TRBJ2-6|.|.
CASSPMRSGANVLTF
TGTGCCAGCTCACCAATGAGGTCTGGGGCCAACGTCCTGACTTTC
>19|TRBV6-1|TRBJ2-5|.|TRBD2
CASSETHGLAGGIKETQYF
TGTGCCAGCAGTGAGACCCATGGGCTAGCGGGGGGAATAAAAGAGACCCAGTACTTC
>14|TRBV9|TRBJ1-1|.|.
CASSGDSPNTEAFF
TGTGCCAGCAGCGGAGACAGTCCGAACACTGAAGCTTTCTTT
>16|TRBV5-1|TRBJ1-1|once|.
CASSLERTDLNTEAFF
TGCGCCAGCAGCTTGGAGCGGACAGATTTGAACACTGAAGCTTTCTTT